In this sample, the clone carrying this T cell receptor (beta chain) turned up a few times. The antigen remains undetermined. Germline values: CDR1 LNHDA, CDR2 SQIVND (reference sequence). V was trimmed by 2 bases and J by 6 bases, leaving 14 bases between them. The CDR3 has 16 residues. TCRdb called the RT-PCR reads again in MiXCR, with one record for every CDR3 protein. The top ten hold 9.5% to 13% of the sample, which has 300,000 to 350,000 distinct CDR3 sequences, 20% to 25% seen once. The sample originates from a study of response to subunit inactivated influenza vaccine. Regarding the study as a whole: Every seasonal influenza vaccination brings in few new T cells, the authors suggested.

This TCR came from a man between 50 and 75 years old who received an inactivated influenza vaccine. This material consisted of PBMCs from blood, taken less than 22 months after vaccination. The chain links TRBV19 to TRBJ1-6; possible D gene TRBD1, 6 bases. The CDR3 coding sequence is TGTGCCAGTAGTATATCCCTCGGACAGACTAATTCACCCCTCCACTTT. It encodes CASSISLGQTNSPLHF. The full variable domain, rest sourced from reference TRBV19 and TRBJ1-6, is DGGITQSPKYLFRKEGQNVTLSCEQNLNHDAMYWYRQDPGQGLRLIYYSQIVNDFQKGDIAEGYSVSREKKESFPLTVTSAQKNPTAFYLCASSISLGQTNSPLHFGNGTRLTVT.